A single sample is the source of the 25 T cell receptor beta chains below, sequenced in a study of T cells after posttransplantation cyclophosphamide. Cyclophosphamide on days +3 and +4 followed busulfan-fludarabine conditioning and a marrow graft. Repertoires were generated with immunoSEQ multiplex PCR, while TCRdb's copy carries only in-frame clones and drops some. The sample gives 8,000 or so clones, almost 90% of which show up once; roughly 1.1% is in the top ten. This material consisted of CD4+ T cells sorted from blood, taken 1,300 to 1,500 days after allogeneic stem cell transplant with posttransplant cyclophosphamide. All receptors come from a female patient aged 50 to 60 who received an allogeneic stem cell transplant from a related donor, was CMV-positive, and had no GVHD. Some T cells may be supplied by the graft donor.

The CDR3 DNA reads TGTGCCAGCAGCTTGGGAGCGGGGCAGGACACAGATACGCAGTATTTT. Amino acids: CASSLGAGQDTDTQYF. The rearrangement uses TRBV7-2 and TRBJ2-3; 7 nucleotides align to TRBD2. This CDR3 comprises 16 residues. Germline loops: CDR1 SGHTA, CDR2 FQGNSA. V lost 3 bases and J lost 2; bases outside the gene matches: 8. The complete variable domain, with remaining parts taken from reference TRBV7-2 and TRBJ2-3, reads GAGVSQSPSNKVTEKGKDVELRCDPISGHTALYWYRQSLGQGLEFLIYFQGNSAPDKSGLPSDRFSAERTGGSVSTLTIQRTQQEDSAVYLCASSLGAGQDTDTQYFGPGTRLTVL.

This sequence joins TRBV28 and TRBJ2-1, with D maybe TRBD1 (6 bases). Deletions cut 2 bases from V and 7 bases from J, with 9 bases between. This CDR3 has 13 residues. Per the germline V gene, CDR1 is MDHEN and CDR2 is SYDVKM. CDR3 loop: CASSLLDRNEQFF. CDR3 bases: TGTGCCAGCAGTTTACTAGACAGGAATGAGCAGTTCTTC. The complete variable domain, with remaining parts taken from reference TRBV28 and TRBJ2-1, reads DVKVTQSSRYLVKRTGEKVFLECVQDMDHENMFWYRQDPGLGLRLIYFSYDVKMKEKGDIPEGYSVSREKKERFSLILESASTNQTSMYLCASSLLDRNEQFFGPGTRLTVL.

The chain is built from TRBV9 and TRBJ2-2; tentative D call: TRBD2 (6 bases). The CDR3 is 13 residues long. The germline V gene encodes CDR1 SGDLS and CDR2 YYNGEE. Between the trimmed V and J ends, which lost 0 bases and 6 bases, there was a span of 6 bases. The CDR3 bases are TGTGCCAGCAGCGTAGGGGGGGCCGGGGAGCTGTTTTTT. Its protein is CASSVGGAGELFF.

The chain uses TRBV30 and TRBJ1-1, with D perhaps TRBD1 (6 bases). This CDR3 has 14 residues. Deletions cut 3 bases from V and 0 bases from J, with 11 bases between. The germline V gene encodes CDR1 GTSNPN and CDR2 SVGIG (reference sequence). The CDR3 bases are TGTGCCTGGAGGAAGGGGGGGATGAACACTGAAGCTTTCTTT. Protein product: CAWRKGGMNTEAFF.

The CDR3 sequence is CASSSSGADFEAFF. As DNA, the CDR3 is TGTGCCAGCAGTTCAAGTGGGGCTGACTTTGAAGCTTTCTTT. V and J are TRBV6-1 and TRBJ1-1, with TRBD1 as a possible D gene (5 bases). The CDR3 is 14 amino acids. The ends were cut back, 5 bases at V and 7 bases at J, with 17 bases in the middle. Germline CDR1 is MNHNS and CDR2 is SASEGT.

The CDR3 DNA follows: TGTGCCAGCAGTCCCCCCGGCGGGAACAAAAACATTCAGTACTTC. This translates into CASSPPGGNKNIQYF. The chain has TRBV6-6 and TRBJ2-4, with D perhaps matching TRBD2 (6 bases). CDR1 is MNHNY, CDR2 SVGAGI, per germline (reference sequence). This CDR3 contains 15 residues. The V end lost 5 bases, the J end lost 3 bases, and 14 bases lay between the germline ends.

V and J are TRBV6-5 and TRBJ2-7, with 8 bases identical to TRBD2. V lost 4 bases to trimming and J lost 6 bases; unmatched junction nucleotides: 11. This CDR3 region has 15 residues. The V gene's germline CDR1 is MNHEY and CDR2 SVGAGI. The CDR3 region has the DNA TGTGCCAGCAGTTCAGTGGCGGAGCTAGCGGGCGAGCAGTACTTC. Amino acids: CASSSVAELAGEQYF.

This clone was recorded a few times. J is TRBJ2-7 and V is TRBV7-2; 13 bases map to TRBD2. The CDR3 length is 15 residues. In germline, CDR1 is SGHTA, CDR2 FQGNSA. Trimming cost V 3 bases and J 6 bases; bases outside gene matches: 5. CDR3 sequence (DNA): TGTGCCAGCAGCTTGAGACTAGCGGGAGGTGCCGAGCAGTACTTC. Protein: CASSLRLAGGAEQYF.

The chain is built from TRBV6-1 and TRBJ2-3; 7 bases align to TRBD1. With 11 bases clipped from V and 0 bases from J, the junction kept 8 bases outside the gene matches. The CDR3 consists of 14 residues. Germline V gene lookup returns CDR1 MNHNS and CDR2 SASEGT. The CDR3 is CAARQGLSTDTQYF. CDR3 coding DNA: TGTGCCGCACGACAGGGCCTTAGCACAGATACGCAGTATTTT.

This rearrangement joins TRBV7-9 to TRBJ1-2, with 7 bases aligning to TRBD1. Germline loops: CDR1 SEHNR, CDR2 FQNEAQ (reference sequence). V lost 5 bases to trimming and J lost 7 bases; unmatched junction nucleotides: 7. The CDR3 is made up of 13 amino acids. Here the CDR3 reads CASSPDREVGYTF. The CDR3 nucleotides are TGTGCCAGCAGCCCAGACAGGGAGGTTGGCTACACCTTC.

V and J are TRBV19 and TRBJ2-7; 8 positions agree with TRBD1. Per the germline V gene, CDR1 is LNHDA and CDR2 is SQIVND (reference sequence). CDR3 size: 14 residues. With 3 bases clipped from V and 0 bases from J, the junction kept 1 base outside the gene matches. CDR3 sequence reads: CASSIGQGSYEQYF. The CDR3 DNA reads as TGTGCCAGTAGTATTGGACAGGGCTCCTACGAGCAGTACTTC.

V and J are TRBV7-2 and TRBJ1-2; 7 bases fit TRBD1. The ends lost 3 bases at V and 1 base at J; junction bases unmatched: 8. The CDR3 is made up of 16 amino acids. Germline CDR1 is SGHTA and CDR2 is FQGNSA. The CDR3 region is CASSFSGQLDNYGYTF. The CDR3 DNA is TGTGCCAGCAGCTTCTCGGGACAGCTGGATAACTATGGCTACACCTTC.

The CDR3 here is CASSRTGGETQYF. The CDR3 DNA reads TGTGCCAGTAGTAGAACAGGGGGCGAGACCCAGTACTTC. V usage is TRBV19 and J usage is TRBJ2-5; 9 nucleotides line up with TRBD1. Germline V lookup: CDR1 LNHDA, CDR2 SQIVND (reference sequence). The CDR3 has 13 amino acids. Trimming took 4 bases from V and 5 from J; bases not matched to a gene: 2.

The CDR3 coding sequence is TGTGCCAGCAGGGGACAGGGCAGGGGGACCCAGTACTTC. Translated, it gives CASRGQGRGTQYF. V and J are TRBV6-5 and TRBJ2-5; 9 nucleotides agree with TRBD1. The germline gives CDR1 MNHEY, CDR2 SVGAGI. This CDR3 is built from 13 residues. V dropped 6 bases and J dropped 7; count of bases not matched to a gene: 6.

The rearrangement links TRBV5-5 to TRBJ2-7; 9 positions agree with TRBD1. From germline, CDR1 is SGHKS and CDR2 YYEKEE (reference sequence). CDR3 length equals 16 residues. V dropped 0 bases and J dropped 3; count of bases not matched to a gene: 7. Here the CDR3 reads CASSLANLDRGYEQYF. CDR3 sequence (DNA): TGTGCCAGCAGCTTGGCGAATCTGGACAGGGGCTACGAGCAGTACTTC. The whole variable domain, filled in from reference TRBV5-5 and TRBJ2-7, reads DAGVTQSPTHLIKTRGQQVTLRCSPISGHKSVSWYQQVLGQGPQFIFQYYEKEERGRGNFPDRFSARQFPNYSSELNVNALLLGDSALYLCASSLANLDRGYEQYFGPGTRLTVT.

The chain is built from TRBV27 and TRBJ1-1; maybe TRBD1 (6 bases). V lost 8 bases and J 4 bases, leaving 14 bases between the germline ends. Germline V gene sequence: CDR1 MNHEY, CDR2 SMNVEV (reference sequence). The CDR3 totals 13 residues. CDR3 region: CASQERGGTEAFF. The CDR3 DNA sequence: TGTGCCAGCCAAGAAAGAGGGGGCACTGAAGCTTTCTTT.

The gene calls are TRBV5-8 and TRBJ2-3; tentatively, D is TRBD1 (6 bases). V lost 4 bases and J lost 7, with 22 bases in between. CDR3 size: 16 residues. Germline V CDR1 and CDR2: SGHTS, YDEGEE. CDR3 bases: TGTGCCAGCAGCCCTCGGACAGCTACCTCTTCTAATACGCAGTATTTT. Its translation is CASSPRTATSSNTQYF. Based on the CDR3 plus reference TRBV5-8 and TRBJ2-3, the full variable domain is EAGVTQSPTHLIKTRGQQATLRCSPISGHTSVYWYQQALGLGLQFLLWYDEGEERNRGNFPPRFSGRQFPNYSSELNVNALELEDSALYLCASSPRTATSSNTQYFGPGTRLTVL.

This chain connects TRBV6-4 to TRBJ1-5; D call uncertain. V dropped 4 bases and J dropped 1 base, with 5 bases sitting between them. The CDR3 is 13 amino acids. Germline V gives CDR1 MRHNA, CDR2 SNTAGT. CDR3 sequence: CASSGESNQPQHF. The CDR3 nucleotides are TGTGCCAGCAGTGGGGAGAGCAATCAGCCCCAGCATTTT.

The gene calls are TRBV7-3 and TRBJ1-1; D might be TRBD1 (5 bases). Trimming removed 5 bases from V and 5 bases from J, with 12 bases in between. The CDR3 is 13 amino acids. CDR1 and CDR2 (germline): SGHTA, FQGTGA. CDR3 bases: TGTGCCAGCAGCCCCCAAAGGGGAACTGAAGCTTTCTTT. This sequence encodes CASSPQRGTEAFF. The whole variable domain, remainder taken from reference TRBV7-3 and TRBJ1-1, is GAGVSQTPSNKVTEKGKYVELRCDPISGHTALYWYRQSLGQGPEFLIYFQGTGAADDSGLPNDRFFAVRPEGSVSTLKIQRTERGDSAVYLCASSPQRGTEAFFGQGTRLTVV.

The chain uses TRBV9 and TRBJ1-1, with TRBD1 matching 7 bases. CDR3 length: 15 residues. The trim removed 4 bases at V and 4 bases at J, leaving 10 bases unmatched. Germline-derived CDR1 and CDR2 are SGDLS and YYNGEE. The CDR3 nucleotides read TGTGCCAGCAGCCCAAGGACAGGCGGGCCCACTGAAGCTTTCTTT. It codes for CASSPRTGGPTEAFF.

The chain has TRBV6-6 and TRBJ1-5, with D perhaps matching TRBD1 (5 bases). The V and J ends lost 5 bases and 0 bases respectively, with 11 bases between them. Germline CDR1 and CDR2: MNHNY and SVGAGI (reference sequence). The CDR3 consists of 15 residues. The CDR3 sequence: CASSRDSYSNQPQHF. CDR3 coding DNA: TGTGCCAGCAGTAGGGACTCCTATAGCAATCAGCCCCAGCATTTT.

V gene TRBV5-1 combines with J gene TRBJ1-2; D might be TRBD1 (5 bases). The germline V gene has CDR1 SGHRS and CDR2 YFSETQ. The V end was cut by 0 bases, the J end by 6 bases, with 15 bases between. The CDR3 has 15 amino acids. The chain's CDR3 is CASSLEAGPSNGYTF. The CDR3 coding sequence is TGCGCCAGCAGCTTGGAAGCAGGGCCAAGCAATGGCTACACCTTC. Variable domain in full (rest from reference TRBV5-1 and TRBJ1-2): KAGVTQTPRYLIKTRGQQVTLSCSPISGHRSVSWYQQTPGQGLQFLFEYFSETQRNKGNFPGRFSGRQFSNSRSEMNVSTLELGDSALYLCASSLEAGPSNGYTFGSGTRLTVV.

The chain is built from TRBV5-1 and TRBJ1-1; tentative D call: TRBD1 (5 bases). V was shortened by 0 bases and J by 7 bases, with 13 bases between the two germline ends. This CDR3 has 14 amino acids. The V gene's germline CDR1 is SGHRS and CDR2 YFSETQ. The CDR3 DNA sequence: TGCGCCAGCAGCTTGGCCCAGGGTATCGGTGAAGCTTTCTTT. The encoded protein is CASSLAQGIGEAFF.

This clone was seen a single time. The chain is built from TRBV18 and TRBJ2-2, with 13 bases lining up with TRBD2. CDR1 and CDR2 (germline): KGHSH, LQKENI. V shed 2 bases, J shed 4 bases, and the junction held 1 base outside the gene matches. The CDR3 covers 16 residues. CDR3 nucleotides: TGTGCCAGCTCACCAGGACTAGCGGGAGCCACCGGGGAGCTGTTTTTT. It translates to CASSPGLAGATGELFF.

The chain combines TRBV9 with TRBJ2-5; 8 bases are shared with TRBD2. Trimming cost V 6 bases and J 5 bases; bases outside gene matches: 9. CDR3 size: 14 residues. Germline V gene sequence: CDR1 SGDLS, CDR2 YYNGEE. DNA for the CDR3: TGTGCCAGCAACTGGCAGGGCGGGAGGGAGACCCAGTACTTC. Its translation: CASNWQGGRETQYF.